Each of the 20 T cell receptor beta chains below was sequenced from the same sample in a study of T cell responses to AZD1222 COVID-19 vaccine. Here immunoSEQ multiplex PCR was the method, and the copy in TCRdb shows in-frame clones only, minus some. This table holds about 270,000 clones, approximately 94% found once. The sample in question was peripheral blood, obtained 28 days after the second AZD1222 dose. The receptors come from an adult who received the AZD1222 COVID-19 vaccine.

The V and J genes are TRBV9 and TRBJ2-2; tentatively, D is TRBD1 or TRBD2 (5 bases each). Germline lookup yields CDR1 SGDLS and CDR2 YYNGEE. The CDR3 consists of 16 residues. V was cut by 4 bases and J by 0 bases, with 13 bases left in between. CDR3 sequence reads: CASSPRDRPNTGELFF. CDR3 bases: TGTGCCAGCAGCCCTCGGGACCGACCGAACACCGGGGAGCTGTTTTTT.

This chain links TRBV11-2 with TRBJ2-2; either TRBD1 or TRBD2 may fit D (5 bases each). CDR1 is SGHAT, CDR2 FQNNGV, per germline. V lost 4 bases and J 5 bases, leaving 20 bases between the germline ends. This CDR3 is 17 amino acids long. Here the CDR3 reads CASSSGPRVGQTGELFF. CDR3 coding DNA: TGTGCCAGCAGCTCGGGGCCGAGGGTTGGCCAAACCGGGGAGCTGTTTTTT. Complete variable domain (other parts from reference TRBV11-2 and TRBJ2-2): EAGVAQSPRYKIIEKRQSVAFWCNPISGHATLYWYQQILGQGPKLLIQFQNNGVVDDSQLPKDRFSAERLKGVDSTLKIQPAKLEDSAVYLCASSSGPRVGQTGELFFGEGSRLTVL.

As concerns this clone: Other DNA sequences within the sample encode an identical CDR3. The V call is TRBV5-1, the J call TRBJ1-6; possible D gene TRBD1, 5 bases. The germline CDR1 and CDR2 sequences are SGHRS and YFSETQ. V gave up 0 bases and J gave up 7 bases, with 5 bases separating them. The CDR3 sequence is 13 residues long. CDR3 nucleotides: TGCGCCAGCAGCTTGGAGGGGAATTCACCCCTCCACTTT. It specifies CASSLEGNSPLHF.

The chain has TRBV7-9 and TRBJ2-1; 7 positions match TRBD1. With V trimmed by 6 bases and J by 3 bases, 8 bases remained unmatched. This CDR3 contains 15 residues. In germline, CDR1 is SEHNR, CDR2 FQNEAQ (reference sequence). CDR3 DNA sequence: TGTGCCAGCAGGCAGACAGCAGGGGGCTACAATGAGCAGTTCTTC. Translating gives CASRQTAGGYNEQFF.

The V call is TRBV9, the J call TRBJ2-7, with TRBD1 identical over 9 bases. The germline CDR1 and CDR2 sequences are SGDLS and YYNGEE. The CDR3 sequence is 15 residues long. Trimming cost V 3 bases and J 2 bases; bases outside gene matches: 6. The CDR3 reads CASSGGDRVTYEQYF. The DNA for the CDR3 is TGTGCCAGCAGCGGGGGGGACAGGGTGACCTACGAGCAGTACTTC.

V usage is TRBV20-1 and J usage is TRBJ1-2, with unresolved D. Trimming cost V 8 bases and J 9 bases, with 16 bases left between them. This CDR3 region has 11 residues. Per the germline V gene, CDR1 is DFQATT and CDR2 is SNEGSKA (reference sequence). The CDR3 DNA sequence: TGCAGTATCCGACCGAGTTTGAGCTACACCTTC. The encoded protein is CSIRPSLSYTF.

This chain connects TRBV19 to TRBJ1-1; tentatively, D is TRBD1 (6 bases). Between the trimmed V and J ends, which lost 7 bases and 7 bases, there was a span of 19 bases. The CDR3 has 14 amino acids. Germline loops: CDR1 LNHDA, CDR2 SQIVND (reference sequence). This CDR3 reads CASMGRQAPFEAFF. CDR3 sequence (DNA): TGTGCCAGTATGGGGAGACAGGCTCCCTTTGAAGCTTTCTTT.

This rearrangement joins TRBV4-2 to TRBJ2-7; D may be TRBD1 or TRBD2 (5 bases each). The germline V gene has CDR1 LGHNA and CDR2 YNFKEQ. The CDR3 spans 15 residues. Trimming stripped 0 bases from V and 1 base from J, with 10 bases between. DNA of the CDR3: TGTGCCAGCAGCCAAGATAGCGACAGATCCTACGAGCAGTACTTC. Translating it yields CASSQDSDRSYEQYF.

V gene TRBV5-6 combines with J gene TRBJ2-7, with 9 bases matching TRBD1. The CDR3 has 14 residues. V lost 4 bases to trimming and J lost 4 bases; unmatched junction nucleotides: 6. Germline V gene data show CDR1 as SGHDT and CDR2 as YYEEEE. The CDR3 DNA follows: TGTGCCAGCAGCCCCGACAGGGGGTCGTACGAGCAGTACTTC. As protein: CASSPDRGSYEQYF.

The V gene is TRBV9, the J gene TRBJ2-1; D is unclear. Germline CDR1 is SGDLS and CDR2 is YYNGEE. The length of the CDR3 is 12 residues. V was trimmed by 0 bases and J by 9 bases, leaving 7 bases between them. The CDR3: CASSVGSTEQFF. CDR3 bases: TGTGCCAGCAGCGTAGGTAGTACTGAGCAGTTCTTC.

This clone was found once. The junction shows a germline mismatch at one end, possibly a read error. The chain is built from TRBV27 and TRBJ2-1; D remains unclear. The CDR3 is made up of 13 amino acids. The germline V gene has CDR1 MNHEY and CDR2 SMNVEV (reference sequence). CDR3 protein: CASGLGIYNEQFF. The CDR3 DNA sequence: TGTGCCAGCGGTTTGGGAATTTACAATGAGCAGTTCTTC.

The chain links TRBV28 to TRBJ2-7; 10 bases agree with TRBD2. Germline V gene sequence: CDR1 MDHEN, CDR2 SYDVKM. V lost 4 bases, J lost 2 bases, and 5 bases stayed unmatched. This CDR3 has 15 residues. In nucleotides, the CDR3 is TGTGCCAGCAGTTCCTGGACTAGCGGCACCTACGAGCAGTACTTC. Amino acid sequence: CASSSWTSGTYEQYF.

The chain employs TRBV19 and TRBJ2-7; TRBD2 aligns across 7 bases. The CDR3 covers 16 residues. The trim removed 7 bases at V and 2 bases at J, leaving 14 bases unmatched. CDR1 and CDR2 from the germline V gene are LNHDA and SQIVND (reference sequence). The CDR3 loop reads CASMRRGAGSPYEQYF. CDR3 nucleotides: TGTGCCAGTATGAGGAGGGGAGCGGGAAGCCCCTACGAGCAGTACTTC.

The chain has TRBV27 and TRBJ1-6; TRBD1 agrees at 7 bases. The CDR3 has 15 amino acids. CDR1 and CDR2 from the germline V gene are MNHEY and SMNVEV (reference sequence). Trimming at V came to 2 bases and at J to 10 bases, leaving 8 bases not matched to a gene. The CDR3 coding sequence is TGTGCCAGCAGTTTAGTGGCAGGGGGAGTCTCACCCCTCCACTTT. It is translated as CASSLVAGGVSPLHF.

The rearrangement uses TRBV27 and TRBJ1-4, with a possible D match to TRBD1 (5 bases). With 5 bases removed from V and 1 base from J, the gap between germline ends came to 14 bases. This CDR3 is built from 16 residues. Germline V lookup: CDR1 MNHEY, CDR2 SMNVEV (reference sequence). Written as DNA, the CDR3 is TGTGCCAGCAGTCCCCGAGTGGGGGAAACTAATGAAAAACTGTTTTTT. It specifies CASSPRVGETNEKLFF.

A remark on this clone: Other DNA sequences of this sample code for an identical CDR3. V usage is TRBV28 and J usage is TRBJ1-6, with 7 positions matching TRBD1. This CDR3 contains 14 residues. V lost 4 bases and J lost 7; bases outside the gene matches: 4. Germline V gene lookup returns CDR1 MDHEN and CDR2 SYDVKM. CDR3 DNA: TGTGCCAGCAGTTCGGGACAGCCGAATTCACCCCTCCACTTT. Translated: CASSSGQPNSPLHF.

The genes are TRBV20-1 and TRBJ2-7; 7 bases line up with TRBD1. This CDR3 comprises 12 residues. V was clipped by 6 bases and J by 5 bases; unmatched bases: 7. Germline V CDR1 and CDR2: DFQATT, SNEGSKA (reference sequence). The CDR3 DNA is TGCAGTGCCAGTAGACAGGGCAACGAGCAGTACTTC. Its protein product is CSASRQGNEQYF.

The chain uses TRBV5-1 and TRBJ1-2, with TRBD1 matching over 8 bases. This CDR3 spans 16 amino acids. In germline, CDR1 is SGHRS, CDR2 YFSETQ. V lost 4 bases and J lost 2; bases outside the gene matches: 10. The CDR3 DNA sequence: TGCGCCAGCAGCCCGGGACAGGCATTTGAGAACTATGGCTACACCTTC. This sequence encodes CASSPGQAFENYGYTF.

The rearrangement links TRBV5-1 to TRBJ2-6; possibly TRBD2 for D (6 bases). Trimming stripped 1 base from V and 4 bases from J, with 24 bases between. This CDR3 is built from 20 residues. Germline V gene sequence: CDR1 SGHRS, CDR2 YFSETQ. The CDR3 loop is CASSLSPLDWTGRGANVLTF. The CDR3 region has the DNA TGCGCCAGCAGCTTGTCCCCCCTAGACTGGACGGGGAGGGGGGCCAACGTCCTGACTTTC.

J is TRBJ1-2 and V is TRBV7-9; 7 bases agree with TRBD1. V shed 5 bases and J 7 bases; nucleotides not matched to a gene: 4. The CDR3 length is 12 residues. The V gene's germline CDR1 is SEHNR and CDR2 FQNEAQ (reference sequence). The CDR3 DNA sequence: TGTGCCAGCAGCCCCCAGGGGGGTGGCTACACCTTC. This gives the protein CASSPQGGGYTF.